This TCR beta chain was captured by sequencing in a study of cytomegalovirus exposure and HLA in healthy donors. As for this clone: No antigen is known for it.

Both 60 Vbeta primers and 13 Jbeta primers went into the PCR. Sequencing used immunoSEQ multiplex PCR; TCRdb keeps in-frame clones, though not all of them. In the table there are around 130,000 clones, 77% of which are singletons. Study observations and caveats: Follow-up analysis later connected one missense variant in DCLRE1C with trimming of TCR beta V- and J-genes. In a later analysis, several top co-occurrence clusters appeared linked to parvovirus B19, influenza, CMV and Epstein-Barr virus.

This CDR3 is built from 14 residues. Trimming took 0 bases from V and 4 from J, leaving 9 bases between them. Germline CDR1 is MGHRA and CDR2 is YSYEKL. This receptor was identified in a man younger than 30 in good health and CMV-seropositive. Sequencing used PBMCs. The genes are TRBV4-1 and TRBJ1-1, with D perhaps matching TRBD1 (5 bases). The CDR3 protein is CASSQDPGRTEAFF. CDR3 DNA: TGCGCCAGCAGCCAAGATCCAGGGCGCACTGAAGCTTTCTTT.